A single sample is the source of the 14 T cell receptor beta chains below, sequenced in a study of blood T cell repertoires in COVID-19. Only in-frame clones appear in the TCRdb table, and some are missing; sequencing was by immunoSEQ multiplex PCR. Here the sample spans approximately 140,000 clones, 88% being singletons. The sample comprised PBMCs or T cells enriched from blood (not recorded which). These receptors all come from a woman aged 30 to 39 with acute COVID-19.

The chain combines TRBV5-4 with TRBJ1-4, with TRBD1 matching 9 bases. CDR1 SGHNT and CDR2 YYREEE come from the germline V gene (reference sequence). V trimming: 1 base; J trimming: 5 bases; junction bases outside the gene matches: 3. This CDR3 region has 15 residues. The DNA of the CDR3 is TGTGCCAGCAGCTTGTTGGGACAGGGAAATGAAAAACTGTTTTTT. It specifies CASSLLGQGNEKLFF.

The gene calls are TRBV5-1 and TRBJ2-7; weak D call: TRBD2 (5 bases). The germline V gene encodes CDR1 SGHRS and CDR2 YFSETQ. Deletions cut 2 bases from V and 3 bases from J, with 12 bases between. The CDR3 sequence is 14 residues long. CDR3 residues: CASSLLPEGYEQYF. CDR3 coding DNA: TGCGCCAGCAGCTTACTGCCTGAGGGCTACGAGCAGTACTTC. Combining the CDR3 with reference TRBV5-1 and TRBJ2-7 gives the whole variable domain KAGVTQTPRYLIKTRGQQVTLSCSPISGHRSVSWYQQTPGQGLQFLFEYFSETQRNKGNFPGRFSGRQFSNSRSEMNVSTLELGDSALYLCASSLLPEGYEQYFGPGTRLTVT.

The chain uses TRBV11-2 and TRBJ2-1; D remains ambiguous. The V gene's germline CDR1 is SGHAT and CDR2 FQNNGV. Trimming left V 1 base short and J 7 bases short, with 11 bases between. This CDR3 is 14 amino acids long. The CDR3 DNA follows: TGTGCCAGCAGCTTAGTTCCGGGTATTAATGAGCAGTTCTTC. It encodes CASSLVPGINEQFF.

The genes are TRBV25-1 and TRBJ1-1, with TRBD1 identical over 8 bases. From germline, CDR1 is MGHDK and CDR2 SYGVNS. This CDR3 is built from 15 residues. The J segment lost 1 base and the V segment lost 7 bases, leaving 8 bases of the junction unmatched. CDR3 nucleotide sequence: TGTGCCAGCACAAGCCCCGGACAGGGGAACACTGAAGCTTTCTTT. Amino acids: CASTSPGQGNTEAFF.

The chain has TRBV5-1 and TRBJ1-1, with a weak D call TRBD1 (6 bases). CDR1 SGHRS and CDR2 YFSETQ come from the germline V gene. Between the trimmed V and J ends, which lost 5 bases and 4 bases, there was a span of 18 bases. This CDR3 is 15 amino acids long. The CDR3 protein is CASSRNREKVTEAFF. The CDR3 DNA is TGCGCCAGCAGTCGTAACAGGGAAAAGGTCACTGAAGCTTTCTTT.

V usage is TRBV29-1 and J usage is TRBJ2-2, with 10 bases aligning to TRBD2. Germline V gene sequence: CDR1 SQVTM, CDR2 ANQGSEA. V was clipped by 3 bases and J by 7 bases; unmatched bases: 8. The CDR3 sequence is 15 residues long. The CDR3 spells CSVELLAGVIGELFF. The CDR3 DNA sequence: TGCAGCGTTGAGCTTCTAGCGGGAGTGATCGGGGAGCTGTTTTTT.

The chain carries TRBV20-1 and TRBJ2-7, with 8 bases fitting TRBD2. With V trimmed by 3 bases and J by 3 bases, 4 bases remained unmatched. The CDR3 contains 13 residues. CDR1 is DFQATT, CDR2 SNEGSKA, per germline (reference sequence). The CDR3 loop is CSASDGRDYEQYF. The CDR3 region has the DNA TGCAGTGCTAGTGACGGGAGGGACTACGAGCAGTACTTC.

J is TRBJ1-2 and V is TRBV2; 7 nucleotides align to TRBD1. After removal of 4 bases from V and 5 bases from J, the junction contained 1 base not matched to a gene. The CDR3 contains 12 residues. Per the germline V gene, CDR1 is SNHLY and CDR2 is FYNNEI. CDR3 in amino acids: CASSVDRYGYTF. DNA of the CDR3: TGTGCCAGCAGTGTGGACAGGTATGGCTACACCTTC.

The chain couples TRBV19 to TRBJ1-5; possibly TRBD1 for D (5 bases). Trimming left V 5 bases short and J 3 bases short, with 8 bases between. This CDR3 spans 13 amino acids. Germline CDR1 and CDR2: LNHDA and SQIVND (reference sequence). For the CDR3, the DNA is TGTGCCAGTAGTGACAGCTCCAATCAGCCCCAGCATTTT. This gives the protein CASSDSSNQPQHF.

The rearrangement uses TRBV2 and TRBJ1-3, with D possibly matching TRBD1 (5 bases). CDR3 length: 16 amino acids. V was clipped by 4 bases and J by 0 bases, with 13 bases between them. Germline CDR1 SNHLY, CDR2 FYNNEI. CDR3 protein: CASSVGGVSSGNTIYF. The CDR3 coding sequence is TGTGCCAGCAGTGTGGGGGGAGTCTCCTCTGGAAACACCATATATTTT. Full variable domain (outside the CDR3, taken from reference TRBV2 and TRBJ1-3): EPEVTQTPSHQVTQMGQEVILRCVPISNHLYFYWYRQILGQKVEFLVSFYNNEISEKSEIFDDQFSVERPDGSNFTLKIRSTKLEDSAMYFCASSVGGVSSGNTIYFGEGSWLTVV.

This clone was observed a handful of times. The chain joins TRBV19 to TRBJ2-2; 10 positions agree with TRBD2. The junction had 3 bases not matched to a gene; V was cut back by 10 bases and J by 4 bases. This CDR3 region has 13 residues. Germline values: CDR1 LNHDA, CDR2 SQIVND (reference sequence). The CDR3 sequence: CAIQREGTGELFF. Here the CDR3 DNA reads TGTGCCATCCAGCGGGAGGGCACCGGGGAGCTGTTTTTT.

V gene TRBV29-1 combines with J gene TRBJ1-2; 10 bases align to TRBD1. CDR1 and CDR2 from the germline V gene are SQVTM and ANQGSEA. CDR3 length equals 13 residues. V shed 4 bases and J 7 bases; nucleotides not matched to a gene: 6. CDR3 amino acids: CSVGHGTGVGYTF. In nucleotides, the CDR3 is TGCAGCGTTGGGCACGGGACAGGGGTTGGCTACACCTTC.

The V gene is TRBV28, the J gene TRBJ2-7; maybe TRBD2 (6 bases). Germline lookup yields CDR1 MDHEN and CDR2 SYDVKM. This CDR3 has 17 residues. Trimming pared 4 bases from V and 2 bases from J, leaving 21 bases between. The CDR3 bases are TGTGCCAGCAGTTCAGCGGGCGGAAGCCCCAGGACCTACGAGCAGTACTTC. It specifies CASSSAGGSPRTYEQYF.

V usage is TRBV29-1 and J usage is TRBJ2-3; possibly TRBD1 for D (6 bases). V was trimmed by 2 bases and J by 2 bases, leaving 11 bases between them. CDR1 and CDR2 (germline): SQVTM, ANQGSEA. The CDR3 contains 14 residues. CDR3 amino acids: CSVESDRPTDTQYF. The CDR3 DNA reads TGCAGCGTTGAATCGGACAGACCCACAGATACGCAGTATTTT.